The next 27 T cell receptor beta chains were all read from a single sample in a study of T-cell reconstitution after alpha-beta-depleted transplantation in children. TCRbeta library construction was performed incorporating unique molecular identifiers. TCRdb called the PCR reads again in MiXCR, with one record for every CDR3 protein. Of 400,000 to 550,000 distinct CDR3 sequences detected, more than 9% appear once; the ten largest clones hold about 2.1%. The sample consisted of PBMCs, taken before TCRalphabeta/CD19-depleted stem cell transplant. These receptors originate from a child aged 2-15 years with inherited bone marrow failure, due to receive a stem cell transplant.

The V and J genes are TRBV27 and TRBJ2-7; 8 nucleotides match TRBD2. The trim removed 2 bases at V and 2 bases at J, leaving 5 bases unmatched. This CDR3 has 15 amino acids. Germline V gives CDR1 MNHEY, CDR2 SMNVEV (reference sequence). The CDR3 DNA follows: TGTGCCAGCAGTTTAGCCGGGGGGGCCCCCTACGAGCAGTACTTC. This sequence encodes CASSLAGGAPYEQYF.

This clonotype was observed a handful of times. The V gene is TRBV12-3 or TRBV12-4, the J gene TRBJ2-5; 11 bases match TRBD1. The length of the CDR3 is 19 residues. J lost 0 bases, V lost 5 bases, and 14 bases had no gene match. The CDR3 spells CASSATRDRGEGYQETQYF. For the CDR3, the DNA is TGTGCCAGCAGTGCCACCCGGGACAGGGGGGAGGGGTACCAAGAGACCCAGTACTTC.

This clonotype showed up many times. This sequence joins TRBV29-1 and TRBJ2-5; 10 bases fit TRBD1. J lost 4 bases, V lost 6 bases, and 11 bases had no gene match. CDR3 length equals 15 residues. Germline CDR1 is SQVTM and CDR2 is ANQGSEA. The CDR3 sequence: CSVRGRGQGTETQYF. CDR3 DNA sequence: TGCAGCGTCCGGGGAAGGGGACAGGGGACAGAGACCCAGTACTTC.

This clonotype was picked up a small number of times. This sequence joins TRBV27 and TRBJ2-2; 11 nucleotides align to TRBD2. The V gene end was trimmed by 6 bases and the J gene end by 4 bases; junction bases not matched to a gene: 4. The CDR3 runs to 15 residues. Germline CDR1 reads MNHEY; CDR2 reads SMNVEV (reference sequence). The CDR3 DNA follows: TGTGCCAGCAGAATAGCGGGAGGGTCCACCGGGGAGCTGTTTTTT. Its translation: CASRIAGGSTGELFF.

This rearrangement joins TRBV5-1 to TRBJ2-7; D is perhaps TRBD1 (6 bases). CDR3 length: 17 amino acids. CDR1 is SGHRS, CDR2 YFSETQ, per germline. Trimming took off 2 bases at V and 1 base at J, with 19 bases between the two ends. The CDR3 loop reads CASSLSFPGAYSYEQYF. DNA for the CDR3: TGCGCCAGCAGCTTAAGTTTCCCAGGGGCTTATTCCTACGAGCAGTACTTC.

This clonotype was counted ten times or more. The rearrangement uses TRBV7-2 and TRBJ2-3; TRBD2 is a possible D gene (6 bases). Germline V lookup: CDR1 SGHTA, CDR2 FQGNSA. Trimming removed 4 bases from V and 1 base from J, with 12 bases in between. The length of the CDR3 is 15 residues. The CDR3 reads CASSSGTYRTDTQYF. CDR3 coding DNA: TGTGCCAGCAGCTCCGGGACTTACCGCACAGATACGCAGTATTTT.

This clonotype was detected ten times or more. The chain joins TRBV30 to TRBJ2-1; the D is unclear. Germline-derived CDR1 and CDR2 are GTSNPN and SVGIG (reference sequence). CDR3 size: 9 residues. CDR3 region: CAPHNEQFF. The CDR3 DNA sequence: TGTGCGCCCCACAATGAGCAGTTCTTC. Full variable domain (remainder filled in from reference TRBV30 and TRBJ2-1): SQTIHQWPATLVQPVGSPLSLECTVEGTSNPNLYWYRQAAGRGLQLLFYSVGIGQISSEVPQNLSASRPQDRQFILSSKKLLLSDSGFYLCAPHNEQFFGPGTRLTVL.

The chain employs TRBV6-5 and TRBJ2-7; 7 bases line up with TRBD2. The ends lost 5 bases at V and 7 bases at J; junction bases unmatched: 14. Per the germline V gene, CDR1 is MNHEY and CDR2 is SVGAGI. The CDR3 loop spans 15 amino acids. CDR3 in amino acids: CASSHGRLAPGEQYF. Written as DNA, the CDR3 is TGTGCCAGCAGTCACGGGAGGCTGGCCCCGGGGGAGCAGTACTTC.

There are many counts of this clonotype. The chain links TRBV28 to TRBJ1-1; tentatively, D is TRBD1 (6 bases). V lost 5 bases to trimming and J lost 5 bases, with 12 bases between them. The germline CDR1 and CDR2 sequences are MDHEN and SYDVKM. The CDR3 is made up of 13 amino acids. CDR3 bases: TGTGCCAGCAGTCTCGGACAGATAACTGAAGCTTTCTTT. It is translated as CASSLGQITEAFF.

This clonotype was observed many times. The chain couples TRBV7-2 to TRBJ2-1; the D gene is possibly TRBD1 (5 bases). The CDR3 length is 15 residues. With 0 bases removed from V and 3 bases from J, the gap between germline ends came to 9 bases. Germline CDR1 and CDR2: SGHTA and FQGNSA. The CDR3 region has the DNA TGTGCCAGCAGCTTAGCCCGTGACAGCTACAATGAGCAGTTCTTC. Protein product: CASSLARDSYNEQFF.

This clonotype was seen ten or more times. The V and J genes are TRBV12-3 or TRBV12-4 and TRBJ2-3; 8 bases align to TRBD2. The CDR3 is made up of 15 amino acids. Trimming removed 1 base from V and 2 bases from J; junction bases left unmatched: 2. The CDR3: CASSLGTSLTDTQYF. The CDR3 region has the DNA TGTGCCAGCAGTTTAGGGACTAGCCTCACAGATACGCAGTATTTT.

This clonotype occurred many times. This chain links TRBV28 with TRBJ2-3, with 9 bases that match TRBD2. CDR3 length: 18 residues. V shed 5 bases and J 0 bases; nucleotides not matched to a gene: 12. From germline, CDR1 is MDHEN and CDR2 SYDVKM. CDR3 region: CASSESSGRTTSTDTQYF. Written as DNA, the CDR3 is TGTGCCAGCAGTGAGAGTAGCGGGAGAACTACTAGCACAGATACGCAGTATTTT.

The V call is TRBV4-3, the J call TRBJ2-7, with 8 bases aligning to TRBD1. Germline V gene sequence: CDR1 LGHNA, CDR2 YSLEER. The ends lost 4 bases at V and 0 bases at J; junction bases unmatched: 5. This CDR3 contains 15 residues. The CDR3, as DNA: TGCGCCAGCAGCCTGGGGGACAGGAGCTCCTACGAGCAGTACTTC. It codes for CASSLGDRSSYEQYF.

This clonotype was seen ten or more times. The V call is TRBV12-3 or TRBV12-4, the J call TRBJ2-5; D might be TRBD2 (5 bases). The CDR3 is 13 residues long. Trimming pared 0 bases from V and 4 bases from J, leaving 6 bases between. The CDR3: CASSLAGRETQYF. CDR3 nucleotide sequence: TGTGCCAGCAGTTTAGCAGGGAGAGAGACCCAGTACTTC.

This clonotype occurred many times. Here the CDR3 reads CASSLLLGGIYNEQFF. CDR3 bases: TGTGCCAGCAGTTTACTCCTTGGCGGGATCTACAATGAGCAGTTCTTC. This chain joins TRBV12-3 or TRBV12-4 and TRBJ2-1, with D perhaps matching TRBD2 (6 bases). Trimming took 2 bases from V and 3 from J, leaving 14 bases between them. This CDR3 comprises 16 residues.

Many counts were recorded for this clonotype. The CDR3 sequence: CASRRWGGEQFF. Here the CDR3 DNA reads TGTGCCAGCAGAAGGTGGGGAGGTGAGCAGTTCTTC. V usage is TRBV6-2 or TRBV6-3 and J usage is TRBJ2-1; a weak D match, TRBD2 (6 bases). Germline V gene lookup returns CDR1 MNHEY and CDR2 SVGEGT. Trimming pared 6 bases from V and 9 bases from J, leaving 12 bases between. This CDR3 region has 12 residues.

This clonotype was seen many times. The CDR3, as DNA: TGCGCCAGCAGCCAAGACCGGGGCGGCTTCGGGACCCAGTACTTC. As protein: CASSQDRGGFGTQYF. The rearrangement joins TRBV4-3 to TRBJ2-5; D assignment may be TRBD1 or TRBD2 (5 bases each). CDR1 and CDR2 (germline): LGHNA, YSLEER. The CDR3 contains 15 residues. Trimming pared 0 bases from V and 7 bases from J, leaving 15 bases between.

This clonotype was seen repeatedly, ten times or more. The rearrangement links TRBV6-5 to TRBJ2-4; D possibly corresponds to TRBD2 (6 bases). Germline loops: CDR1 MNHEY, CDR2 SVGAGI. The CDR3 contains 15 residues. V gave up 4 bases and J gave up 0 bases, with 10 bases separating them. The CDR3 loop is CASSSGGIAKNIQYF. CDR3 in DNA: TGTGCCAGCAGTTCGGGCGGGATAGCCAAAAACATTCAGTACTTC.

There are many counts of this clonotype. The chain recombines TRBV20-1 with TRBJ2-5; TRBD1 is a possible D gene (5 bases). Germline V gives CDR1 DFQATT, CDR2 SNEGSKA (reference sequence). V was pared by 1 base and J by 3 bases, with 12 bases between. This CDR3 comprises 14 residues. CDR3 region: CSARGGQVEETQYF. CDR3 DNA sequence: TGCAGTGCTAGAGGGGGCCAGGTAGAAGAGACCCAGTACTTC.

In this sample, this clonotype turned up a few times. Written as DNA, the CDR3 is TGTGCCAGTAGTAGGGTGACGGGAGTTCAGTCAGATACGCAGTATTTT. Protein product: CASSRVTGVQSDTQYF. The chain links TRBV19 to TRBJ2-3; the D gene is possibly TRBD2 (6 bases). Germline CDR1 and CDR2: LNHDA and SQIVND (reference sequence). Trimming left V 4 bases short and J 4 bases short, with 18 bases between. The CDR3 consists of 16 residues.

On this clonotype itself: A much larger clone lies one base from this, so it may be a read error. The CDR3 ends on some other residue instead of the conserved phenylalanine or tryptophan, so this is likely a read error. The CDR3 is CASSHVPGQGSETQYS. CDR3 coding DNA: TGTGCCAGCAGCCACGTCCCGGGACAGGGTTCGGAGACCCAGTACTCC. V is TRBV4-2 and J is TRBJ2-5, with 9 positions matching TRBD1. The J segment lost 5 bases and the V segment lost 3 bases, leaving 10 bases of the junction unmatched. The CDR3 runs 16 residues. CDR1 and CDR2 (germline): LGHNA, YNFKEQ.

This clonotype was counted at least ten times. The chain couples TRBV12-3 or TRBV12-4 to TRBJ2-7; TRBD2 is a possible D gene (6 bases). The CDR3 covers 14 residues. V lost 6 bases and J 3 bases, leaving 15 bases between the germline ends. CDR3 protein: CASSQDYEIYEQYF. The DNA of the CDR3 is TGTGCCAGCAGCCAGGACTACGAGATCTACGAGCAGTACTTC.

This clonotype was found a few times. J is TRBJ2-3 and V is TRBV11-2; the D call may be TRBD1 or TRBD2 (5 bases each). The CDR3 spans 18 residues. Germline loops: CDR1 SGHAT, CDR2 FQNNGV. V gave up 3 bases and J gave up 5 bases, with 24 bases separating them. In nucleotides, the CDR3 is TGTGCCAGCAGCTTGGGTTACGGGACCGGGATTTGGGGAGATACGCAGTATTTT. It codes for CASSLGYGTGIWGDTQYF.

This clonotype was counted many times. The CDR3 sequence: CASRTYVSDLAYNEQFF. The CDR3 coding sequence is TGTGCCAGCAGGACCTACGTCAGTGACTTAGCCTACAATGAGCAGTTCTTC. This sequence joins TRBV14 and TRBJ2-1; D ambiguous. The CDR3 spans 17 residues. V shed 6 bases and J shed 2 bases, with 20 bases lying between them. The germline gives CDR1 SGHDN, CDR2 FVKESK.

About this clonotype: A much larger clone lies a single base off, so this may be a read error. The V gene is TRBV5-4, the J gene TRBJ2-2; 8 bases fit TRBD1. The CDR3 spans 17 residues. The V gene's germline CDR1 is SGHNT and CDR2 YYREEE (reference sequence). As DNA, the CDR3 is TGTGCCGGCAGCTTGGCTCCGGGACAGGCTCCTCCCGGGGAGCTGTTTTTT. As protein: CAGSLAPGQAPPGELFF.

The V call is TRBV28, the J call TRBJ2-7; 10 bases fit TRBD1. Losses at the gene ends were 8 bases for V and 2 bases for J; bases not matched to a gene: 18. The CDR3 is made up of 18 amino acids. Germline CDR1 and CDR2: MDHEN and SYDVKM. The CDR3 coding sequence is TGTGCCAGCGGGGATTCCGGGACAGGGGCCCCTCCCCCCTACGAGCAGTACTTC. The encoded protein is CASGDSGTGAPPPYEQYF.

There are many counts of this clonotype. The chain has TRBV29-1 and TRBJ2-3; possibly TRBD2 for D (6 bases). Trimming stripped 6 bases from V and 1 base from J, with 11 bases between. The CDR3 is 13 residues long. Germline V CDR1 and CDR2: SQVTM, ANQGSEA. The CDR3 reads CSVGPSGTDTQYF. Written as DNA, the CDR3 is TGCAGCGTCGGTCCTAGCGGCACAGATACGCAGTATTTT.